What follows is one T cell receptor (beta chain) and its context. The data were taken from a study of patients and donors after allogeneic stem cell transplantation. The CDR3 covers 13 residues. The V end was cut by 6 bases, the J end by 5 bases, with 13 bases between. In germline, CDR1 is MNHEY, CDR2 SMNVEV (reference sequence). MiXCR, run by TCRdb on the RT-PCR reads, gives a single entry per CDR3 protein. The sample records about 160,000 distinct CDR3 sequences, around 30% being singletons. The sequence was collected from a human donor who was either an allogeneic HSCT recipient or a stem cell or donor lymphocyte infusion donor (not recorded which). It is not recorded whose cells these are; they may come from a transplant donor. The rearrangement joins TRBV27 to TRBJ2-5, with a possible D match to TRBD2 (5 bases). Sequencing was performed on blood, either unsorted or a sorted T cell fraction (not recorded which). CDR3 sequence: CASRWWGEETQYF. CDR3 in DNA: TGTGCCAGCAGGTGGTGGGGAGAGGAGACCCAGTACTTC.